This passage covers 19 T cell receptor beta chains from one sample sequenced in a study of blood T cell repertoires in COVID-19. Clones were read by immunoSEQ multiplex PCR, and TCRdb kept only the in-frame ones, dropping some. The sample consists of about 180,000 clones, 88% of them appearing once. Sample: PBMCs or T cells enriched from blood (not recorded which). The origin of the receptors is a woman aged 18-29 years who had recovered from COVID-19.

This rearrangement joins TRBV6-5 to TRBJ1-5; no firm D call. V lost 0 bases, J lost 3 bases, and 9 bases lay in between. The length of the CDR3 is 15 residues. Per germline, CDR1 MNHEY and CDR2 SVGAGI. CDR3 region: CASSYSVEINQPQHF. CDR3 coding DNA: TGTGCCAGCAGTTACTCAGTAGAGATCAATCAGCCCCAGCATTTT.

This chain connects TRBV5-8 to TRBJ2-1; 12 bases map to TRBD2. Germline V gives CDR1 SGHTS, CDR2 YDEGEE. The CDR3 contains 17 residues. After removal of 4 bases from V and 9 bases from J, the junction contained 14 bases not matched to a gene. The CDR3 DNA sequence: TGTGCCAGCAGCCACCGACTAGCGGGGGCCTCTAGGGGTGAGCAGTTCTTC. It specifies CASSHRLAGASRGEQFF. The full variable domain, rest sourced from reference TRBV5-8 and TRBJ2-1, is EAGVTQSPTHLIKTRGQQATLRCSPISGHTSVYWYQQALGLGLQFLLWYDEGEERNRGNFPPRFSGRQFPNYSSELNVNALELEDSALYLCASSHRLAGASRGEQFFGPGTRLTVL.

The gene calls are TRBV12-2 and TRBJ2-5; the tabulated D call, TRBD1, remains unverified against the DNA. TRBV12-2 is an annotated pseudogene. CDR3 length equals 16 residues. This chain's CDR3 is CASRPEDRDGQETQYF. The CDR3 nucleotides read TGTGCAAGTCGCCCCGAGGACAGGGATGGACAAGAGACCCAGTACTTC.

This chain connects TRBV30 to TRBJ1-5, with a possible D match to TRBD1 (6 bases). V lost 8 bases and J 7 bases, leaving 15 bases between the germline ends. The germline V gene encodes CDR1 GTSNPN and CDR2 SVGIG (reference sequence). The CDR3 has 12 residues. The DNA for the CDR3 is TGTGCCGCACAAACAGGGCAGCAGCCCCAGCATTTT. Its protein is CAAQTGQQPQHF. The variable domain in full, completed from reference TRBV30 and TRBJ1-5, reads SQTIHQWPATLVQPVGSPLSLECTVEGTSNPNLYWYRQAAGRGLQLLFYSVGIGQISSEVPQNLSASRPQDRQFILSSKKLLLSDSGFYLCAAQTGQQPQHFGDGTRLSIL.

The chain uses TRBV19 and TRBJ2-1; 12 bases are a match to TRBD2. The trim removed 5 bases at V and 7 bases at J, leaving 12 bases unmatched. The CDR3 runs to 17 residues. CDR1 is LNHDA and CDR2 is SQIVND in the germline V gene (reference sequence). CDR3 loop: CASSRETSGSLKNEQFF. CDR3 sequence (DNA): TGTGCCAGTAGTCGAGAGACTAGCGGGAGTTTGAAGAATGAGCAGTTCTTC.

The J gene is TRBJ2-1, the V gene TRBV3-1 (or the pseudogene TRBV3-2), with D hard to call. Germline V CDR1 and CDR2: LGHDT, YNNKEL (reference sequence). This CDR3 comprises 15 residues. V shed 0 bases and J shed 9 bases, with 15 bases lying between them. This CDR3 reads CASSQDRVVILEQFF. The CDR3 DNA follows: TGTGCCAGCAGCCAAGATAGAGTAGTCATCCTTGAGCAGTTCTTC.

The chain is built from TRBV19 and TRBJ1-2; weak D call: TRBD1 (6 bases). V was pared by 6 bases and J by 7 bases, with 12 bases between. From germline, CDR1 is LNHDA and CDR2 SQIVND (reference sequence). The CDR3 sequence is 12 residues long. The CDR3 sequence is CASRSGVGGYTF. The DNA for the CDR3 is TGTGCCAGTAGGTCAGGGGTAGGTGGCTACACCTTC.

This chain links TRBV27 with TRBJ2-3, with TRBD2 matching 7 bases. Germline V gene lookup returns CDR1 MNHEY and CDR2 SMNVEV (reference sequence). J gave up 0 bases and V 6 bases, and 6 bases lay outside the gene matches. The CDR3 is 15 amino acids. This CDR3 is CASRNGRHSTDTQYF. CDR3 bases: TGTGCCAGCAGGAACGGGAGGCATAGCACAGATACGCAGTATTTT.

CDR3 nucleotides: TGTGCCAGCTCACCTGACAGGTCCAACACTGAAGCTTTCTTT. This gives the protein CASSPDRSNTEAFF. The V gene is TRBV18, the J gene TRBJ1-1, with a possible D match to TRBD1 (6 bases). CDR3 length: 14 residues. CDR1 is KGHSH and CDR2 is LQKENI in the germline V gene. Trimming left V 3 bases short and J 2 bases short, with 10 bases between.

The gene calls are TRBV4-2 and TRBJ2-1; TRBD2 matches at 7 bases. Looked up from germline, CDR1 is LGHNA and CDR2 is YNFKEQ. CDR3 length: 14 amino acids. V shed 0 bases and J 10 bases; nucleotides not matched to a gene: 6. CDR3 bases: TGTGCCAGCAGCCAAGAAGCAGGACTAGACGAGCAGTTCTTC. Amino acid sequence: CASSQEAGLDEQFF.

This chain joins TRBV6-4 and TRBJ2-2; D is perhaps TRBD1 (5 bases). The length of the CDR3 is 14 residues. Between the trimmed V and J ends, which lost 2 bases and 3 bases, there was a span of 7 bases. CDR1 and CDR2 (germline): MRHNA, SNTAGT. CDR3 sequence reads: CASSDQGDTGELFF. The CDR3 DNA is TGTGCCAGCAGTGACCAGGGCGACACCGGGGAGCTGTTTTTT.

This chain joins TRBV10-3 and TRBJ2-5, with D possibly TRBD2 on 6 matching bases. Germline V lookup: CDR1 ENHRY, CDR2 SYGVKD. The CDR3 has 13 amino acids. V dropped 10 bases and J dropped 1 base, with 13 bases sitting between them. The DNA of the CDR3 is TGTGCCACAGGGACTCGTATCCAAGAGACCCAGTACTTC. Amino acid sequence: CATGTRIQETQYF.

This clone was found once. The chain combines TRBV3-1 (or the pseudogene TRBV3-2) with TRBJ2-7; 8 bases fit TRBD2. CDR1 is LGHDT, CDR2 YNNKEL, per germline (reference sequence). The CDR3 runs to 13 residues. The V gene end was trimmed by 7 bases and the J gene end by 2 bases; junction bases not matched to a gene: 4. The CDR3 loop reads CASTFGGAYEQYF. The CDR3 DNA reads TGTGCCAGCACCTTCGGGGGGGCCTACGAGCAGTACTTC.

J is TRBJ2-2 and V is TRBV29-1; D might be TRBD1 (6 bases). V shed 3 bases and J shed 0 bases, with 8 bases lying between them. CDR1 and CDR2 from the germline V gene are SQVTM and ANQGSEA. The CDR3 runs 14 residues. The CDR3 region is CSVDRGANTGELFF. In DNA form, the CDR3 reads TGCAGCGTTGACAGGGGAGCGAACACCGGGGAGCTGTTTTTT.

The J gene is TRBJ1-2, the V gene TRBV21-1; the table's D gene call, TRBD1, was not cross checked with the DNA. TRBV21-1 corresponds to a pseudogene. CDR3 length: 13 amino acids. CDR3 protein: CASPGQGNYGYTF. The CDR3 coding sequence is TGTGCCAGCCCGGGCCAGGGGAACTATGGCTACACCTTC.

CDR3 in amino acids: CASTALAGGTGELFF. CDR3 nucleotides: TGTGCCAGCACGGCGCTAGCGGGAGGCACCGGGGAGCTGTTTTTT. This chain uses TRBV6-5 with TRBJ2-2, with 11 nucleotides matching TRBD2. This CDR3 is built from 15 residues. The V segment lost 7 bases and the J segment 4 bases; nucleotides outside the gene matches: 5. Looked up from germline, CDR1 is MNHEY and CDR2 is SVGAGI.

The J gene is TRBJ1-5, the V gene TRBV4-1, with D possibly being TRBD1 (5 bases). The CDR3 totals 18 residues. Germline V lookup: CDR1 MGHRA, CDR2 YSYEKL. V was pared by 2 bases and J by 2 bases, with 19 bases between. CDR3 loop: CASSQPWTAKGGNQPQHF. In nucleotides, the CDR3 is TGCGCCAGCAGCCAACCTTGGACGGCAAAAGGGGGCAATCAGCCCCAGCATTTT.

The chain uses TRBV19 and TRBJ1-5; 7 bases agree with TRBD1. CDR3 length equals 16 residues. With 3 bases clipped from V and 7 bases from J, the junction kept 12 bases outside the gene matches. Germline values: CDR1 LNHDA, CDR2 SQIVND (reference sequence). The CDR3 DNA sequence: TGTGCCAGTAGTATGTACGGAGACAGGGCGGCCCAGCCCCAGCATTTT. The encoded protein is CASSMYGDRAAQPQHF.

V and J are TRBV11-2 and TRBJ1-4; no clear D gene. This CDR3 spans 12 amino acids. Per germline, CDR1 SGHAT and CDR2 FQNNGV. V lost 0 bases to trimming and J lost 9 bases, with 5 bases between them. CDR3 loop: CASSLDAQKLFF. The CDR3 region has the DNA TGTGCCAGCAGCTTAGATGCGCAAAAACTGTTTTTT.